Each of the 18 T cell receptor beta chains below was sequenced from the same sample in a study of T cell responses to AZD1222 COVID-19 vaccine. Measured with immunoSEQ multiplex PCR; TCRdb has only the in-frame clones, and not every one. This sample has approximately 60,000 clones; around 88% occur once, and the top ten carry approximately 15%. The sample was peripheral blood, taken on day 0 of AZD1222 vaccination. These receptors all come from an adult in good health.

This rearrangement joins TRBV2 to TRBJ2-3; TRBD1 matches 7 bases. CDR3 size: 19 residues. Germline CDR1 SNHLY, CDR2 FYNNEI. The J segment lost 0 bases and the V segment lost 7 bases, leaving 19 bases of the junction unmatched. Here the CDR3 DNA reads TGTGCCAGCACCTTCACAGGGACAGCAGCCCGTACTAGCACAGATACGCAGTATTTT. Its protein is CASTFTGTAARTSTDTQYF. The variable domain in full, completed from reference TRBV2 and TRBJ2-3, reads EPEVTQTPSHQVTQMGQEVILRCVPISNHLYFYWYRQILGQKVEFLVSFYNNEISEKSEIFDDQFSVERPDGSNFTLKIRSTKLEDSAMYFCASTFTGTAARTSTDTQYFGPGTRLTVL.

J is TRBJ2-7 and V is TRBV4-3; D unresolved. The germline V gene has CDR1 LGHNA and CDR2 YSLEER. V was trimmed by 0 bases and J by 0 bases, leaving 15 bases between them. The CDR3 is made up of 17 amino acids. This chain's CDR3 is CASSQDASPYSSYEQYF. CDR3 nucleotides: TGCGCCAGCAGCCAAGACGCCAGCCCTTACTCCTCCTACGAGCAGTACTTC.

The rearrangement links TRBV9 to TRBJ1-1, with D unresolved. Germline V CDR1 and CDR2: SGDLS, YYNGEE. The germline V and J ends were trimmed by 2 bases and 1 base, with 12 bases remaining between them. The CDR3 sequence is 15 residues long. The CDR3: CASSVSGRGNTEAFF. CDR3 DNA: TGTGCCAGCAGCGTTTCCGGTCGGGGGAACACTGAAGCTTTCTTT. Filled out from reference TRBV9 and TRBJ1-1, the complete variable domain reads DSGVTQTPKHLITATGQRVTLRCSPRSGDLSVYWYQQSLDQGLQFLIQYYNGEERAKGNILERFSAQQFPDLHSELNLSSLELGDSALYFCASSVSGRGNTEAFFGQGTRLTVV.

The genes are TRBV7-8 and TRBJ1-1; D is unresolved. V dropped 5 bases and J dropped 0 bases, with 16 bases sitting between them. The CDR3 loop spans 16 amino acids. Germline V gives CDR1 SGHVS, CDR2 FQNEAQ. The CDR3 sequence: CASSRAGRAMNTEAFF. DNA for the CDR3: TGTGCCAGCAGCCGAGCCGGACGGGCCATGAACACTGAAGCTTTCTTT.

This clone is a singleton in its sample. This rearrangement joins TRBV7-2 to TRBJ1-2; possibly TRBD1 for D (6 bases). Germline lookup yields CDR1 SGHTA and CDR2 FQGNSA. Trimming left V 6 bases short and J 5 bases short, with 19 bases between. The CDR3 length is 15 residues. Here the CDR3 reads CASSTRPGDEYGYTF. The DNA of the CDR3 is TGTGCCAGCAGTACCCGGCCAGGGGACGAGTATGGCTACACCTTC. The variable domain in full, with the rest retrieved from reference TRBV7-2 and TRBJ1-2, is GAGVSQSPSNKVTEKGKDVELRCDPISGHTALYWYRQSLGQGLEFLIYFQGNSAPDKSGLPSDRFSAERTGGSVSTLTIQRTQQEDSAVYLCASSTRPGDEYGYTFGSGTRLTVV.

The chain recombines TRBV19 with TRBJ2-5, with D perhaps TRBD1 (6 bases). CDR3 length equals 15 residues. V lost 6 bases and J 3 bases, leaving 17 bases between the germline ends. Germline V lookup: CDR1 LNHDA, CDR2 SQIVND (reference sequence). CDR3 in amino acids: CASRSHRDREETQYF. CDR3 coding DNA: TGTGCCAGTAGATCTCACAGGGATCGCGAAGAGACCCAGTACTTC.

J is TRBJ2-1 and V is TRBV7-8, with 10 nucleotides matching TRBD1. Germline V gives CDR1 SGHVS, CDR2 FQNEAQ. CDR3 length: 17 amino acids. The J segment lost 0 bases and the V segment lost 5 bases, leaving 7 bases of the junction unmatched. The CDR3, as DNA: TGTGCCAGCAGCCCGAGGACAGGGGGTAACTCCTACAATGAGCAGTTCTTC. Its protein product is CASSPRTGGNSYNEQFF.

CDR3 in DNA: TGTGCCAGCAGCTTAGTTGGATACATGAACACTGAAGCTTTCTTT. This encodes CASSLVGYMNTEAFF. The rearrangement uses TRBV7-9 and TRBJ1-1, with D unclear. Germline V gives CDR1 SEHNR, CDR2 FQNEAQ (reference sequence). The CDR3 is 15 amino acids. Trimming took 1 base from V and 0 from J, leaving 9 bases between them.

The chain links TRBV7-9 to TRBJ1-2, with D possibly TRBD1 on 5 matching bases. The CDR3 has 13 residues. Trimming removed 4 bases at V and 4 bases at J, with 10 bases between. The germline V gene has CDR1 SEHNR and CDR2 FQNEAQ (reference sequence). The CDR3 spells CASSSATVYGYTF. CDR3 DNA: TGTGCCAGCAGCTCCGCGACAGTCTATGGCTACACCTTC.

The V gene is TRBV5-1, the J gene TRBJ2-5, with TRBD2 matching over 7 bases. Germline V gene sequence: CDR1 SGHRS, CDR2 YFSETQ. The CDR3 loop spans 15 amino acids. J gave up 2 bases and V 4 bases, and 8 bases lay outside the gene matches. The CDR3 is CASSPGLAGQETQYF. CDR3 DNA sequence: TGCGCCAGCAGCCCTGGGTTAGCGGGTCAAGAGACCCAGTACTTC.

The chain combines TRBV9 with TRBJ1-2, with D possibly being TRBD1 (5 bases). Germline V lookup: CDR1 SGDLS, CDR2 YYNGEE. This CDR3 has 13 residues. Between the trimmed V and J ends, which lost 4 bases and 8 bases, there was a span of 15 bases. This chain's CDR3 is CASSPTWDGGYTF. The CDR3 DNA follows: TGTGCCAGCAGCCCTACGTGGGACGGGGGCTACACCTTC.

V and J are TRBV27 and TRBJ2-1; TRBD2 is a possible D gene (6 bases). Germline CDR1 and CDR2: MNHEY and SMNVEV (reference sequence). V lost 8 bases, J lost 10 bases, and 24 bases lay in between. The CDR3 length is 15 residues. The CDR3 region has the DNA TGTGCCAGCGGCGCCCTAGCGCACACACCGGGGGAGCAGTTCTTC. This codes for CASGALAHTPGEQFF.

The rearrangement joins TRBV6-2 or TRBV6-3 to TRBJ2-5, with no clear D. The V end was cut by 8 bases, the J end by 2 bases, with 15 bases between. CDR1 and CDR2 (germline): MNHEY, SVGEGT. This CDR3 is 14 amino acids long. The CDR3: CASGLWGGQETQYF. The CDR3 nucleotides read TGTGCCAGCGGCCTTTGGGGTGGTCAAGAGACCCAGTACTTC.

The chain links TRBV3-1 (or the pseudogene TRBV3-2) to TRBJ2-3; D is uncertain. The CDR3 is 12 residues long. In germline, CDR1 is LGHDT, CDR2 YNNKEL (reference sequence). V was trimmed by 4 bases and J by 2 bases, leaving 4 bases between them. This CDR3 reads CASSRDTDTQYF. The CDR3 DNA reads as TGTGCCAGCAGCCGTGACACAGATACGCAGTATTTT.

V is TRBV5-6 and J is TRBJ2-1, with D unclear. The CDR3 covers 11 residues. V was clipped by 4 bases and J by 10 bases, with 9 bases between them. CDR1 and CDR2 (germline): SGHDT, YYEEEE. The CDR3 protein is CASSLNREQFF. Written as DNA, the CDR3 is TGTGCCAGCAGCCTGAATCGGGAGCAGTTCTTC. Full variable domain (missing parts from reference TRBV5-6 and TRBJ2-1): DAGVTQSPTHLIKTRGQQVTLRCSPKSGHDTVSWYQQALGQGPQFIFQYYEEEERQRGNFPDRFSGHQFPNYSSELNVNALLLGDSALYLCASSLNREQFFGPGTRLTVL.

CDR3 coding DNA: TGTGCCAGCAGCCCCCCAGCAGGGATATATGGCTACACCTTC. Translating it yields CASSPPAGIYGYTF. The V call is TRBV14, the J call TRBJ1-2; D is perhaps TRBD1 (5 bases). The CDR3 covers 14 residues. Germline assignment: CDR1 SGHDN and CDR2 FVKESK. Trimming took 4 bases from V and 5 from J, leaving 14 bases between them.

The chain carries TRBV19 and TRBJ2-1, with 8 bases identical to TRBD2. Germline CDR1 reads LNHDA; CDR2 reads SQIVND (reference sequence). V shed 7 bases and J 3 bases; nucleotides not matched to a gene: 11. The CDR3 contains 16 residues. The CDR3 here is CASMETSVNLYNEQFF. The DNA for the CDR3 is TGTGCCAGTATGGAGACTAGCGTAAACCTCTACAATGAGCAGTTCTTC. Full variable domain (missing parts from reference TRBV19 and TRBJ2-1): DGGITQSPKYLFRKEGQNVTLSCEQNLNHDAMYWYRQDPGQGLRLIYYSQIVNDFQKGDIAEGYSVSREKKESFPLTVTSAQKNPTAFYLCASMETSVNLYNEQFFGPGTRLTVL.

V usage is TRBV6-5 and J usage is TRBJ1-1, with a possible D match to TRBD1 (6 bases). Looked up from germline, CDR1 is MNHEY and CDR2 is SVGAGI. This CDR3 is built from 14 residues. With 5 bases removed from V and 1 base from J, the gap between germline ends came to 11 bases. The CDR3 sequence: CASSQQGRNTEAFF. For the CDR3, the DNA is TGTGCCAGCAGTCAACAGGGCAGGAACACTGAAGCTTTCTTT.